Included here is one TCR beta chain sequence, with context. The antigen remains unidentified. Use of 60 Vbeta and 13 Jbeta primers characterized the PCR. Repertoires were generated with immunoSEQ multiplex PCR, while TCRdb's copy carries only in-frame clones and drops some. The sample contains fewer than 200,000 clones, roughly 85% of which appear only once. V was clipped by 5 bases and J by 4 bases, with 6 bases between them. In germline, CDR1 is LGHNT, CDR2 FRNRAP. The CDR3 sequence is 12 residues long. This record comes from a study of cytomegalovirus exposure and HLA in healthy donors. Study-wide results and limits: Some highly shared sequence variants likely arose as a pipeline artifact. The availability of immune exposure information extended only to CMV serostatus. For most subjects, TCR beta sequences were reported to predict HLA-A and HLA-B alleles with accuracy.

Sequenced: PBMCs. The J gene is TRBJ1-5, the V gene TRBV12-5, with D unresolved. The source is a man younger than 40 in good health and CMV-seropositive. The CDR3 is CASGPGNQPQHF. In DNA form, the CDR3 reads TGTGCTAGTGGTCCGGGGAATCAGCCCCAGCATTTT.